A selection of T cell receptor beta chains follows, all from one sample in a study of blood T cell repertoires in COVID-19. Profiled with immunoSEQ multiplex PCR; TCRdb holds only in-frame clones, not every one. The table has about 360,000 clones, about 88% seen once. The sample comprised peripheral blood. The receptors derive from a woman aged 55-70 years with COVID-19, enrolled during active disease. Both conserved end residues are part of each CDR3. Fields, in order: D gene, J gene, V gene, clone size, CDR3 DNA, CDR3 protein. The D gene is left open where the match is weak. Expanded clones are given a class, and other clones once, few, many or no size at all.

TRBD2 | TRBJ2-5 | TRBV29-1 | . | TGCAGCGTAAGCGGGGCAGGTCAAGAGACCCAGTACTTC | CSVSGAGQETQYF
TRBD2 | TRBJ2-5 | TRBV6-2/TRBV6-3 | . | TGTGCCAGCAGTTACGGACTAGCGGGGCTCCAAGAGACCCAGTACTTC | CASSYGLAGLQETQYF
TRBD1 | TRBJ1-1 | TRBV18 | . | TGTGCCAGCTCAACGACAGGGTACATGGGCGCGAACACTGAAGCTTTCTTT | CASSTTGYMGANTEAFF
TRBD2 | TRBJ2-1 | TRBV18 | . | TGTGCCAGCTCCCCGATAGCTAGCGGGGGCTACAATGAGCAGTTCTTC | CASSPIASGGYNEQFF
TRBD1 | TRBJ2-3 | TRBV9 | . | TGTGCCAGCAGCCCGACAGGGAGCGCAGATACGCAGTATTTT | CASSPTGSADTQYF
TRBD1 | TRBJ1-5 | TRBV11-2 | few | TGTGCCAGCAGCGTCAGGGGGGATCAGCCCCAGCATTTT | CASSVRGDQPQHF
TRBD1 | TRBJ2-3 | TRBV5-1 | . | TGCGCCAGCAGCAGGACAGGAGACAGCACAGATACGCAGTATTTT | CASSRTGDSTDTQYF
. | TRBJ2-6 | TRBV4-1 | once | TGCGCCAGCAGCCTCCGACACGGATCCTTCTCTGGGGCCAACGTCCTGACTTTC | CASSLRHGSFSGANVLTF
. | TRBJ1-3 | TRBV3-1/TRBV3-2 | . | TGTGCCAGCAGCCCCACTACTGGAAACACCATATATTTT | CASSPTTGNTIYF
TRBD1 | TRBJ1-1 | TRBV11-3 | few | TGTGCCAGCAGCTTAGTTACACCGGGACAGGAAGCTTTCTTT | CASSLVTPGQEAFF
TRBD1 | TRBJ2-4 | TRBV29-1 | . | TGCAGCGTCGGGACAGGGGGAATAGCCAAAAACATTCAGTACTTC | CSVGTGGIAKNIQYF